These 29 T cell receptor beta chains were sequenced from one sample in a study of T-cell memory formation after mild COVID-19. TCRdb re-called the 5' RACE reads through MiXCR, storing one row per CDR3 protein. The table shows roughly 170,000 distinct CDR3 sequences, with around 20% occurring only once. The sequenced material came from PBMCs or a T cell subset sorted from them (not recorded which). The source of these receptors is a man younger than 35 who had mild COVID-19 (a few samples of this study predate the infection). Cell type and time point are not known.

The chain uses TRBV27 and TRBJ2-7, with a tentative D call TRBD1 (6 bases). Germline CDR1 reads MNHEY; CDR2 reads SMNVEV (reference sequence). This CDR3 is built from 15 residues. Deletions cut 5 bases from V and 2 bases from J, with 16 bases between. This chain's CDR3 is CASSPRAGDPYEQYF. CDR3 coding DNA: TGTGCCAGCAGTCCGAGGGCAGGGGACCCCTACGAGCAGTACTTC.

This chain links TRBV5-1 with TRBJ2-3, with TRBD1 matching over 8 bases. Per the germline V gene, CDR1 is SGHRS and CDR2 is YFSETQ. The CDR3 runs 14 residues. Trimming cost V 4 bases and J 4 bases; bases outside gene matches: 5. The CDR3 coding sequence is TGCGCCAGCAGCGTGACAGGGGTGGCAGATACGCAGTATTTT. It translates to CASSVTGVADTQYF.

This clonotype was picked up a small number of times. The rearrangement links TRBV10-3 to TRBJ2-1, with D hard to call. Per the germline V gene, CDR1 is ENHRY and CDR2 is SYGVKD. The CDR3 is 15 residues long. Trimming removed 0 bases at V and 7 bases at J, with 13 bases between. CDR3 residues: CAISESRALGNEQFF. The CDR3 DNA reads TGTGCCATCAGTGAGTCAAGGGCCCTCGGGAATGAGCAGTTCTTC.

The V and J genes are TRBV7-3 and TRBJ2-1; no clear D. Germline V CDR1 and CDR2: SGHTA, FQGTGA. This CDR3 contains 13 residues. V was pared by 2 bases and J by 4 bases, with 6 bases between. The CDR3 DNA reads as TGTGCCAGCAGCTTAGAAAGATACAATGAGCAGTTCTTC. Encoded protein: CASSLERYNEQFF.

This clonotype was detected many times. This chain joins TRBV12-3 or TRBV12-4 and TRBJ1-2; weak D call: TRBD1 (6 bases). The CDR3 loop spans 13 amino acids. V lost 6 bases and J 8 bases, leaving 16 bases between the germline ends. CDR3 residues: CASSLTGVQGYTF. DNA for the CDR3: TGTGCCAGCAGCCTGACAGGAGTACAGGGCTACACCTTC.

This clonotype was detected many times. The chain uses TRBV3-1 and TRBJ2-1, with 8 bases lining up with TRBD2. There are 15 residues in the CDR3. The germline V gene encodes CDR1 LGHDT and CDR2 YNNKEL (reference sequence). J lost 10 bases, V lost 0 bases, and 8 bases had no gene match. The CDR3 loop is CASSQDAGGAPEQFF. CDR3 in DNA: TGTGCCAGCAGCCAAGATGCCGGGGGGGCCCCCGAGCAGTTCTTC.

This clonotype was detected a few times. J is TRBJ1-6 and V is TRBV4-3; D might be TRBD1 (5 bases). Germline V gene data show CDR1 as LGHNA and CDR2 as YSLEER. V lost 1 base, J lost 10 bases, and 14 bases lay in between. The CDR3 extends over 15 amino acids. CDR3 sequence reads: CASSQVGQGVSPLHF. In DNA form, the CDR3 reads TGCGCCAGCAGCCAAGTTGGGCAGGGCGTCTCACCCCTCCACTTT.

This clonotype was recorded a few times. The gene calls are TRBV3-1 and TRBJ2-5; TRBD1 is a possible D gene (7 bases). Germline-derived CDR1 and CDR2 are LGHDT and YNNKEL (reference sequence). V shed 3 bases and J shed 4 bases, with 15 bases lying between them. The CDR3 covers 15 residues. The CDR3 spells CASSHRGTAGETQYF. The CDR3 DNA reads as TGTGCCAGCAGCCATCGAGGGACAGCGGGAGAGACCCAGTACTTC.

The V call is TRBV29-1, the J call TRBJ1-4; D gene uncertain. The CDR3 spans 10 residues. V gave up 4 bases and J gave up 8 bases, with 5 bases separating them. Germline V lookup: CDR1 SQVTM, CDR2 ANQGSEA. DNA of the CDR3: TGCAGCGTTGGGGGAGAAAAACTGTTTTTT. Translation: CSVGGEKLFF.

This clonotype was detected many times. The CDR3 nucleotides read TGTGCCAGCAGCGCTTCAGGACTAGCGGACGGTGAGCAGTTCTTC. As protein: CASSASGLADGEQFF. The chain has TRBV7-8 and TRBJ2-1, with 10 positions matching TRBD2. Germline assignment: CDR1 SGHVS and CDR2 FQNEAQ. CDR3 size: 15 residues. With V trimmed by 5 bases and J by 9 bases, 10 bases remained unmatched.

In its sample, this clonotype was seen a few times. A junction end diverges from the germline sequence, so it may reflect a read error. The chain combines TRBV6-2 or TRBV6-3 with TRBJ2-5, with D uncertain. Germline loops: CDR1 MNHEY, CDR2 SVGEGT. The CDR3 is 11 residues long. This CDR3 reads CASSYHETQYF. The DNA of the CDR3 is TGTGCCAGCAGTTACCACGAGACCCAGTACTTC.

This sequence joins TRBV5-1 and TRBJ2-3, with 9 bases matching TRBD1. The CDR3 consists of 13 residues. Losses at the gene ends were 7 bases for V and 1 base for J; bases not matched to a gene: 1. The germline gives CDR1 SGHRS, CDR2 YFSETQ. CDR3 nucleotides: TGCGCCAGCTGGACAGGGGGCACAGATACGCAGTATTTT. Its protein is CASWTGGTDTQYF.

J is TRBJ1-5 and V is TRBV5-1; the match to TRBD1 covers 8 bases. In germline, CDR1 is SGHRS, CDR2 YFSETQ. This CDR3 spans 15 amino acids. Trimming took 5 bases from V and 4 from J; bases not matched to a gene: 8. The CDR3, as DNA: TGCGCCAGCAGTCAGGCAGGGGGCGAAAATCAGCCCCAGCATTTT. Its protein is CASSQAGGENQPQHF.

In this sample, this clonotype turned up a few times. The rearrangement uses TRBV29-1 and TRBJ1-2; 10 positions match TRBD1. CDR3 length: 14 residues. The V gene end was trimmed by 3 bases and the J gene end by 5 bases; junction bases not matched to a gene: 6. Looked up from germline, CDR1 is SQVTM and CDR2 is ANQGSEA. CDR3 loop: CSVEIGTGVYGYTF. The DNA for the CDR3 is TGCAGCGTTGAGATAGGGACAGGGGTTTATGGCTACACCTTC.

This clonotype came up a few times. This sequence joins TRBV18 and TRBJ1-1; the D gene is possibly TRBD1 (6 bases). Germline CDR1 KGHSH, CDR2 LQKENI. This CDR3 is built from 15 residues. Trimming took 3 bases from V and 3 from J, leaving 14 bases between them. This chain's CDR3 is CASSPPGQQDTEAFF. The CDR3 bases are TGTGCCAGCTCACCTCCAGGACAGCAAGACACTGAAGCTTTCTTT.

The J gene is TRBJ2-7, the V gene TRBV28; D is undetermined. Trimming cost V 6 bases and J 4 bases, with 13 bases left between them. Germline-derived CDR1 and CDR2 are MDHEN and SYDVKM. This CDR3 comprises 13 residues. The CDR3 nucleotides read TGTGCCAGCAGCGGTCTTCCCTTATACGAGCAGTACGTC. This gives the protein CASSGLPLYEQYV.

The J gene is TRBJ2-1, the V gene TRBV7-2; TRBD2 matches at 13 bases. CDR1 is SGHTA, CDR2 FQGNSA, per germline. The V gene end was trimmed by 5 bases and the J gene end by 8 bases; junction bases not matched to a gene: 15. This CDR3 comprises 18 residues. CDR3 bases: TGTGCCAGCAGCACGAAACTAGCGGGGGGGCGAGCTTTTCATGAGCAGTTCTTC. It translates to CASSTKLAGGRAFHEQFF.

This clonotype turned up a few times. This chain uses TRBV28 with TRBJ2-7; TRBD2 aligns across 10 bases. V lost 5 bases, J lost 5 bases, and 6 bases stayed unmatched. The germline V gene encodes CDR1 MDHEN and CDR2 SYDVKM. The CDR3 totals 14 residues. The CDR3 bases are TGTGCCAGCAGTGAAGCGGGGGGGCGGGACGAGCAGTACGTC. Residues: CASSEAGGRDEQYV.

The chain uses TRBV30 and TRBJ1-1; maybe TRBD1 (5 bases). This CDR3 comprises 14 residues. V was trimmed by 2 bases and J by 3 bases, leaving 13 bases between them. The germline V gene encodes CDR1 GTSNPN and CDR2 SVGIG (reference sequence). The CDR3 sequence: CAWSPGGRYTEAFF. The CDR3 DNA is TGTGCCTGGAGTCCTGGGGGGAGGTACACTGAAGCTTTCTTT.

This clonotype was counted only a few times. The DNA for the CDR3 is TGTGCCAGCAGCACCAACAATGAGCAGTTCTTC. Protein product: CASSTNNEQFF. The chain employs TRBV7-6 and TRBJ2-1, with D unclear. The CDR3 length is 11 residues. Between the trimmed V and J ends, which lost 5 bases and 5 bases, there was a span of 4 bases. CDR1 is SGHVS, CDR2 FNYEAQ, per germline.

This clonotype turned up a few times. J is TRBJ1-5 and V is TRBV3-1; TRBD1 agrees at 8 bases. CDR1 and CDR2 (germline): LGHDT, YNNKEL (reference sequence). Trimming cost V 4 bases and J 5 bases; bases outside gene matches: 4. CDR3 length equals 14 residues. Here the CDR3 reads CASSRQGKYQPQHF. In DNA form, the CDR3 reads TGTGCCAGCAGCCGACAGGGGAAGTATCAGCCCCAGCATTTT. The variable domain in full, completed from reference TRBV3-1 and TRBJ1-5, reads DTAVSQTPKYLVTQMGNDKSIKCEQNLGHDTMYWYKQDSKKFLKIMFSYNNKELIINETVPNRFSPKSPDKAHLNLHINSLELGDSAVYFCASSRQGKYQPQHFGDGTRLSIL.

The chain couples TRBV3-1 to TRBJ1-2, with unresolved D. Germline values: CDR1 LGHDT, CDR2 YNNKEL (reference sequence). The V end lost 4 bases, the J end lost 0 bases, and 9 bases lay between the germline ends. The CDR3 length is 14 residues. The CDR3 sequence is CASSPRGANYGYTF. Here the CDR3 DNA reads TGTGCCAGCAGCCCTCGTGGAGCTAACTATGGCTACACCTTC.

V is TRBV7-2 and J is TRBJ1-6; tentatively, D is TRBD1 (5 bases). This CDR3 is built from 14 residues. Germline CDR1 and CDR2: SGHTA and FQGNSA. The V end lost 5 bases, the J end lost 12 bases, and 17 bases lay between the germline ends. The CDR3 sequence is CASSPGGGVKPLHF. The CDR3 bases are TGTGCCAGCAGCCCGGGGGGAGGGGTTAAACCCCTCCACTTT.

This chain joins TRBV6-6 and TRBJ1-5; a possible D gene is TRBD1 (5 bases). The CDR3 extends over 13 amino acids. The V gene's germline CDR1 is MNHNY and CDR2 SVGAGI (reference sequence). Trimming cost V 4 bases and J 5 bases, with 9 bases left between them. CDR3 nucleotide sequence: TGTGCCAGCAGTTCAACAGGAGATCAGCCCCAGCATTTT. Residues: CASSSTGDQPQHF.

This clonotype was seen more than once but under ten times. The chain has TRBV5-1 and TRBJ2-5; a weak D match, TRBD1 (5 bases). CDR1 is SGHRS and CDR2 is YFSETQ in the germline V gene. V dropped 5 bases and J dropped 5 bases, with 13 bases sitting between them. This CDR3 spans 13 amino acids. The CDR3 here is CASSRQPMETQYF. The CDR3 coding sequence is TGCGCCAGCAGTCGACAGCCGATGGAGACCCAGTACTTC.

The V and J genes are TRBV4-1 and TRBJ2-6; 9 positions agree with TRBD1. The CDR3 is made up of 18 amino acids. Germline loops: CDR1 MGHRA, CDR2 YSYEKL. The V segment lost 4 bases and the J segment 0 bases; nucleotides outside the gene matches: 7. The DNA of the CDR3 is TGCGCCAGCAGCCGACCGGGACAGGGATTCTCTGGGGCCAACGTCCTGACTTTC. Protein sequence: CASSRPGQGFSGANVLTF.

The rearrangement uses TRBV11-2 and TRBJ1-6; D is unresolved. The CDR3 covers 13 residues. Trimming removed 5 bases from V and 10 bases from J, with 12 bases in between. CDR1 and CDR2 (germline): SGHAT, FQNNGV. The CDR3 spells CASSPGPKSPLHF. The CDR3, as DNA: TGTGCCAGCAGCCCGGGTCCGAAGTCACCCCTCCACTTT. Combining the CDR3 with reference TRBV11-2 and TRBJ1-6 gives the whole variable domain EAGVAQSPRYKIIEKRQSVAFWCNPISGHATLYWYQQILGQGPKLLIQFQNNGVVDDSQLPKDRFSAERLKGVDSTLKIQPAKLEDSAVYLCASSPGPKSPLHFGNGTRLTVT.

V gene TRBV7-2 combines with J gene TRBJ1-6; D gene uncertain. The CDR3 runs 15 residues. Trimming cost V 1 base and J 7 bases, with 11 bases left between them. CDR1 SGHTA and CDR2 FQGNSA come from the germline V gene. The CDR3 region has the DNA TGTGCCAGCAGCTTAGTTGCGACGGGGAATTCACCCCTCCACTTT. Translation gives CASSLVATGNSPLHF.

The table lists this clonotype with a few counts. Here the CDR3 reads CASSELPGLFRYGYTF. Here the CDR3 DNA reads TGCGCCAGCAGCGAATTACCAGGGTTATTTCGCTATGGCTACACCTTC. The gene calls are TRBV4-1 and TRBJ1-2; a possible D gene is TRBD1 (5 bases). CDR3 length: 16 residues. Germline V gene lookup returns CDR1 MGHRA and CDR2 YSYEKL. With 5 bases removed from V and 4 bases from J, the gap between germline ends came to 20 bases.